These 29 T cell receptor beta chains share one sample of origin, sequenced in a study of cytomegalovirus exposure and HLA in healthy donors. 13 Jbeta primers and 60 Vbeta primers were used for the PCR. The repertoire was sequenced with immunoSEQ multiplex PCR; TCRdb's copy has only in-frame clones and lacks some. This table has over 100,000 clones, approximately 71% appearing once. What was sequenced was PBMCs. All receptors come from a man aged 40-49 years in good health and CMV-seronegative.

The rearrangement links TRBV7-3 to TRBJ2-5; the D gene is possibly TRBD2 (7 bases). Germline CDR1 is SGHTA and CDR2 is FQGTGA. V lost 5 bases and J 6 bases, leaving 16 bases between the germline ends. The CDR3 has 14 amino acids. DNA for the CDR3: TGTGCCAGCAGCCCCTTGGGGGGGGCGAAGACCCAGTACTTC. It encodes CASSPLGGAKTQYF.

The chain links TRBV9 to TRBJ2-7; 12 bases align to TRBD1. This CDR3 is built from 16 residues. CDR1 and CDR2 from the germline V gene are SGDLS and YYNGEE. V shed 0 bases and J 5 bases; nucleotides not matched to a gene: 6. As DNA, the CDR3 is TGTGCCAGCAGCGTAGATGGGACAGGGGGCTCTGACGAGCAGTACTTC. Residues: CASSVDGTGGSDEQYF.

The genes are TRBV5-1 and TRBJ1-2; 11 bases line up with TRBD1. This CDR3 contains 14 residues. The germline CDR1 and CDR2 sequences are SGHRS and YFSETQ. V lost 3 bases to trimming and J lost 8 bases; unmatched junction nucleotides: 6. Written as DNA, the CDR3 is TGCGCCAGCAGCTCCGGACAGGGGGCCAGCGGCTACACCTTC. Translated: CASSSGQGASGYTF.

The rearrangement joins TRBV29-1 to TRBJ2-7; maybe TRBD2 (5 bases). Germline loops: CDR1 SQVTM, CDR2 ANQGSEA. The CDR3 loop spans 13 amino acids. Between the trimmed V and J ends, which lost 7 bases and 5 bases, there was a span of 18 bases. The CDR3 DNA follows: TGCAGCGCCGAAATACGCGGGTGGGACGAGCAGTACTTC. Amino acid sequence: CSAEIRGWDEQYF.

The chain couples TRBV27 to TRBJ1-4; TRBD1 matches 10 bases. The CDR3 has 16 amino acids. V was clipped by 3 bases and J by 4 bases; unmatched bases: 5. Per the germline V gene, CDR1 is MNHEY and CDR2 is SMNVEV (reference sequence). Here the CDR3 DNA reads TGTGCCAGCAGTTTCATAGGACAGGGGGGTAATGAAAAACTGTTTTTT. Encoded protein: CASSFIGQGGNEKLFF.

This clone was counted a few times. This chain connects TRBV7-2 to TRBJ2-7; TRBD2 matches at 10 bases. CDR1 SGHTA and CDR2 FQGNSA come from the germline V gene. The CDR3 is 19 residues long. The V gene end was trimmed by 1 base and the J gene end by 2 bases; junction bases not matched to a gene: 14. The CDR3 DNA reads TGTGCCAGCAGCTTAGAGGCGGGGGTAGCGGGGGGAGATCCCTACGAGCAGTACTTC. Amino acid sequence: CASSLEAGVAGGDPYEQYF. Full variable domain (rest looked up from reference TRBV7-2 and TRBJ2-7): GAGVSQSPSNKVTEKGKDVELRCDPISGHTALYWYRQSLGQGLEFLIYFQGNSAPDKSGLPSDRFSAERTGGSVSTLTIQRTQQEDSAVYLCASSLEAGVAGGDPYEQYFGPGTRLTVT.

The rearrangement links TRBV28 to TRBJ1-1; no reliable D call. V lost 7 bases and J 6 bases, leaving 15 bases between the germline ends. The CDR3 has 13 amino acids. Germline CDR1 is MDHEN and CDR2 is SYDVKM. In DNA form, the CDR3 reads TGTGCCAGCACCCCCAGTGGGAGGGCTGAAGCTTTCTTT. It codes for CASTPSGRAEAFF.

This clone has only one observation. V and J are TRBV7-2 and TRBJ2-2, with 11 bases that match TRBD1. Unmatched junction bases numbered 4, after V lost 4 bases and J lost 6 bases. This CDR3 contains 15 residues. Germline CDR1 is SGHTA and CDR2 is FQGNSA. The CDR3 sequence is CASSSGQGASGELFF. CDR3 bases: TGTGCCAGCAGCTCCGGACAGGGGGCGTCCGGGGAGCTGTTTTTT.

The rearrangement joins TRBV28 to TRBJ2-7; D is ambiguous. Germline loops: CDR1 MDHEN, CDR2 SYDVKM. The CDR3 loop spans 13 amino acids. V was clipped by 2 bases and J by 2 bases, with 7 bases between them. The CDR3 protein is CASSLGPPYEQYF. The CDR3 DNA reads TGTGCCAGCAGTTTAGGGCCTCCCTACGAGCAGTACTTC. The entire variable domain, with the rest obtained from reference TRBV28 and TRBJ2-7, is as follows: DVKVTQSSRYLVKRTGEKVFLECVQDMDHENMFWYRQDPGLGLRLIYFSYDVKMKEKGDIPEGYSVSREKKERFSLILESASTNQTSMYLCASSLGPPYEQYFGPGTRLTVT.

The genes are TRBV30 and TRBJ1-2; 10 positions match TRBD1. The J segment lost 4 bases and the V segment lost 1 base, leaving 12 bases of the junction unmatched. Germline CDR1 is GTSNPN and CDR2 is SVGIG (reference sequence). There are 17 residues in the CDR3. The CDR3 sequence: CAWSAPLRRQGAYGYTF. CDR3 bases: TGTGCCTGGAGTGCTCCCCTTCGGAGACAGGGGGCCTATGGCTACACCTTC.

CDR3 coding DNA: TGCGCCAGCAGCCAAGATTCGACCAGCGGGACACTAGCCAAAAACATTCAGTACTTC. This encodes CASSQDSTSGTLAKNIQYF. The chain carries TRBV4-3 and TRBJ2-4; a weak D match, TRBD2 (7 bases). This CDR3 is 19 amino acids long. Trimming stripped 0 bases from V and 0 bases from J, with 18 bases between. From germline, CDR1 is LGHNA and CDR2 YSLEER.

This sequence joins TRBV9 and TRBJ2-2; D ambiguous. The CDR3 has 13 amino acids. The V end lost 4 bases, the J end lost 8 bases, and 12 bases lay between the germline ends. CDR1 and CDR2 (germline): SGDLS, YYNGEE. CDR3 sequence: CASSPPTEGELFF. DNA of the CDR3: TGTGCCAGCAGCCCCCCGACGGAGGGGGAGCTGTTTTTT.

This clone was seen ten or more times. The chain carries TRBV2 and TRBJ2-2; 10 bases map to TRBD1. V lost 3 bases, J lost 3 bases, and 7 bases stayed unmatched. The germline gives CDR1 SNHLY, CDR2 FYNNEI. The CDR3 is 17 amino acids. The CDR3 region is CASSDFGQGVDTGELFF. The CDR3 region has the DNA TGTGCCAGCAGTGATTTCGGACAGGGGGTCGACACCGGGGAGCTGTTTTTT.

This clone was recorded only once. The chain links TRBV6-5 to TRBJ1-2; 9 bases map to TRBD1. CDR1 is MNHEY and CDR2 is SVGAGI in the germline V gene. The CDR3 covers 15 residues. Trimming took 2 bases from V and 4 from J; bases not matched to a gene: 5. The CDR3 is CASSYPTGGSYGYTF. Here the CDR3 DNA reads TGTGCCAGCAGTTACCCGACAGGGGGGTCCTATGGCTACACCTTC.

This clone showed up just once. This rearrangement joins TRBV19 to TRBJ1-5; TRBD1 is a possible D gene (6 bases). V gave up 5 bases and J gave up 7 bases, with 15 bases separating them. The germline gives CDR1 LNHDA, CDR2 SQIVND (reference sequence). The CDR3 runs to 14 residues. CDR3 sequence: CASSLQGNRQPQHF. DNA of the CDR3: TGTGCCAGTAGTTTACAGGGTAACCGGCAGCCCCAGCATTTT.

The CDR3 bases are TGTGCCAGCAGGGGCGGGGGGGCAGATACGCAGTATTTT. It codes for CASRGGGADTQYF. V gene TRBV7-9 combines with J gene TRBJ2-3, with 9 bases matching TRBD2. CDR3 length equals 13 residues. Germline V gene data show CDR1 as SEHNR and CDR2 as FQNEAQ (reference sequence). With 6 bases clipped from V and 4 bases from J, the junction kept 2 bases outside the gene matches.

The chain is built from TRBV7-2 and TRBJ1-1, with D hard to call. Deletions cut 1 base from V and 2 bases from J, with 5 bases between. In germline, CDR1 is SGHTA, CDR2 FQGNSA. The CDR3 length is 13 residues. The CDR3 DNA sequence: TGTGCCAGCAGCTTAGTACAAAACACTGAAGCTTTCTTT. The encoded protein is CASSLVQNTEAFF.

The chain joins TRBV7-8 to TRBJ1-1; D is unresolved. The V end lost 2 bases, the J end lost 1 base, and 17 bases lay between the germline ends. This CDR3 has 17 residues. Germline CDR1 and CDR2: SGHVS and FQNEAQ. The CDR3 is CASSLFTQVGRNTEAFF. The CDR3 coding sequence is TGTGCCAGCAGCTTATTTACCCAGGTAGGGAGGAACACTGAAGCTTTCTTT.

This chain links TRBV28 with TRBJ1-5; maybe TRBD1 (5 bases). Trimming removed 4 bases from V and 5 bases from J, with 21 bases in between. CDR3 length: 17 amino acids. Germline V CDR1 and CDR2: MDHEN, SYDVKM. The CDR3 spells CASSSPRAAWGYQPQHF. The CDR3 bases are TGTGCCAGCAGTTCCCCCCGGGCAGCTTGGGGCTATCAGCCCCAGCATTTT. Full variable domain (rest looked up from reference TRBV28 and TRBJ1-5): DVKVTQSSRYLVKRTGEKVFLECVQDMDHENMFWYRQDPGLGLRLIYFSYDVKMKEKGDIPEGYSVSREKKERFSLILESASTNQTSMYLCASSSPRAAWGYQPQHFGDGTRLSIL.

The J gene is TRBJ2-5, the V gene TRBV29-1; maybe TRBD2 (5 bases). Germline CDR1 SQVTM, CDR2 ANQGSEA. The CDR3 consists of 13 residues. The V end was cut by 3 bases, the J end by 4 bases, with 12 bases between. In DNA, the CDR3 is TGCAGCGTTGAGGCGGGTTTGAGAGAGACCCAGTACTTC. Its translation is CSVEAGLRETQYF.

This clone was detected once. This chain links TRBV9 with TRBJ2-3; 10 bases fit TRBD2. Germline loops: CDR1 SGDLS, CDR2 YYNGEE. There are 16 residues in the CDR3. J was trimmed by 3 bases and V by 0 bases; bases with no gene match: 4. The CDR3 protein is CASSVESGGETDTQYF. The CDR3 DNA follows: TGTGCCAGCAGCGTAGAGAGCGGGGGGGAAACAGATACGCAGTATTTT.

The CDR3 region is CASSHRTGESPLHF. The CDR3 nucleotides read TGCGCCAGCAGCCATAGGACAGGGGAATCACCCCTCCACTTT. V and J are TRBV4-3 and TRBJ1-6; 9 bases fit TRBD1. Losses at the gene ends were 3 bases for V and 10 bases for J; bases not matched to a gene: 4. The CDR3 is 14 residues long. The germline CDR1 and CDR2 sequences are LGHNA and YSLEER.

In the case of this clone: This CDR3 is also generated by other DNA sequences in the sample. The chain carries TRBV11-3 and TRBJ2-3; D is perhaps TRBD2 (5 bases). Germline CDR1 SGHNT, CDR2 YENEEA. Deletions cut 6 bases from V and 0 bases from J, with 10 bases between. This CDR3 region has 14 residues. The CDR3, as DNA: TGTGCCAGCAGTGGAGGAGGAAGCACAGATACGCAGTATTTT. Translated: CASSGGGSTDTQYF.

The V and J genes are TRBV28 and TRBJ1-1; a weak D match, TRBD1 (5 bases). V lost 7 bases to trimming and J lost 10 bases, with 22 bases between them. This CDR3 is built from 14 residues. Germline V gene sequence: CDR1 MDHEN, CDR2 SYDVKM. CDR3 coding DNA: TGTGCCAGCACTCCCCAGGAAAAGGGGCTGGGAGCTTTCTTT. Encoded protein: CASTPQEKGLGAFF.

V gene TRBV11-2 combines with J gene TRBJ2-1; weak D call: TRBD2 (6 bases). V was cut by 5 bases and J by 7 bases, with 15 bases left in between. Germline CDR1 and CDR2: SGHAT and FQNNGV. The CDR3 length is 14 residues. CDR3 sequence: CASSPRGGVNEQFF. CDR3 nucleotides: TGTGCCAGCAGCCCGCGGGGCGGGGTTAATGAGCAGTTCTTC.

The chain has TRBV7-8 and TRBJ1-1; D possibly corresponds to TRBD1 (5 bases). The V end lost 7 bases, the J end lost 3 bases, and 12 bases lay between the germline ends. The CDR3 is 13 residues long. CDR1 is SGHVS and CDR2 is FQNEAQ in the germline V gene. The CDR3 here is CASTEGRDTEAFF. The CDR3 nucleotides read TGTGCCAGCACAGAGGGGAGGGACACTGAAGCTTTCTTT.

This clone was seen a few times. DNA for the CDR3: TGTGCCAGCAGCTTGGGATCGGCCTACGAGCAGTACTTC. Translated: CASSLGSAYEQYF. The chain uses TRBV5-6 and TRBJ2-7; D is undetermined. This CDR3 spans 13 amino acids. Trimming pared 0 bases from V and 2 bases from J, leaving 6 bases between. Germline V gene sequence: CDR1 SGHDT, CDR2 YYEEEE.

This clone was counted only a few times. This chain links TRBV10-3 with TRBJ2-3; the match to TRBD2 covers 7 bases. Germline V gene lookup returns CDR1 ENHRY and CDR2 SYGVKD. The CDR3 contains 14 residues. The V gene end was trimmed by 1 base and the J gene end by 5 bases; junction bases not matched to a gene: 3. The chain's CDR3 is CAISEFTSEDTQYF. CDR3 nucleotides: TGTGCCATCAGTGAGTTCACTAGCGAAGATACGCAGTATTTT.

The chain uses TRBV13 and TRBJ2-7; D is possibly TRBD2 (7 bases). Germline loops: CDR1 PRHDT, CDR2 FYEKMQ (reference sequence). The length of the CDR3 is 17 residues. Trimming removed 1 base at V and 0 bases at J, with 16 bases between. The CDR3 nucleotides are TGTGCCAGCAGCTTAGCAAGCGGGACACAACCCTCCTACGAGCAGTACTTC. It specifies CASSLASGTQPSYEQYF.